A selection of T cell receptor beta chains follows, all from one sample in a study of CD8 T cells in Susac syndrome. TCRdb itself ran the immunoSEQ multiplex PCR reads through MiXCR, one entry per CDR3 protein. The sample shows fewer than 85,000 distinct CDR3 sequences, around 94% of them seen only once. Sequenced material: CD8+ T cells from PBMCs. All receptors derive from a human donor with Susac syndrome. The CDR3 runs from the conserved cysteine through the conserved F or W. D genes are given only for firm matches. Clone sizes are given selectively: once, few, many, or a class where the clone is expanded.

.	TRBV19	.	TRBJ2-7	TGTGCCAGTAGTATTCAGGGGACCTACGAGCAGTACTTC	CASSIQGTYEQYF
TRBD1	TRBV7-3	.	TRBJ2-7	TGTGCCAGCAGCCCCGTAGGGGGCATGGTCTACGAGCAGTACTTC	CASSPVGGMVYEQYF
.	TRBV15	.	TRBJ1-1	TGTGCCACCAGCTGGACAGAGAACACTGAAGCTTTCTTT	CATSWTENTEAFF
.	TRBV4-3	.	TRBJ2-3	TGCGCCAGCAGCCAAGATCGCGCAGGGGAGGGTGTTAGTTACCCAGATACGCAGTATTTT	CASSQDRAGEGVSYPDTQYF
TRBD2	TRBV12-3/TRBV12-4	.	TRBJ2-7	TGTGCCAGCAGTTTAACCAGCGGGGGAACCTACGAGCAGTACTTC	CASSLTSGGTYEQYF
.	TRBV24-1	.	TRBJ2-1	TGTGCCACCAGTGGGAGGGGATCCTACAATGAGCAGTTCTTC	CATSGRGSYNEQFF
TRBD1	TRBV7-8	.	TRBJ1-2	TGTGCCAGCAGCTCCTTAGACAGGGTTAACTATGGCTACACCTTC	CASSSLDRVNYGYTF
TRBD2	TRBV9	.	TRBJ2-2	TGTGCCAGCAGCGTATCTAGGGCAGCGGGAGACACCGGGGAGCTGTTTTTT	CASSVSRAAGDTGELFF
.	TRBV2	.	TRBJ2-1	TGTGCCATCACCGGAGGGGTGAATGAGCAGTTCTTC	CAITGGVNEQFF
.	TRBV6-6	.	TRBJ2-1	TGTGCCAGCAGGATTGGACAGGGAGGGTCCAATGAGCAGTTCTTC	CASRIGQGGSNEQFF
.	TRBV20-1	.	TRBJ1-4	TGCAGTGCTAGAGAATTAGGGGCAGATGAAAAACTGTTTTTT	CSARELGADEKLFF
.	TRBV5-6	.	TRBJ2-1	TGTGCCAGCGAACTCCAGGGATTTGCCAATGAGCAGTTCTTC	CASELQGFANEQFF
TRBD1	TRBV12-3/TRBV12-4	once	TRBJ2-2	TGTGCCAGCAGAATTCCCAGACAGGGGGAGGTTAGCGGGGAGCTGTTTTTT	CASRIPRQGEVSGELFF
.	TRBV27	.	TRBJ2-1	TGTGCCAGCAGTTTGGTGTTTGGGAATGAGCAGTTCTTC	CASSLVFGNEQFF
.	TRBV27	.	TRBJ2-1	TGTGCCAGCAGTTTAACTGCCAATGAGCAGTTCTTC	CASSLTANEQFF
.	TRBV10-3	.	TRBJ2-1	TGTGCCAGCAGACGACAGGGGCGGGAGTACAATGAGCAGTTCTTC	CASRRQGREYNEQFF
.	TRBV12-3/TRBV12-4	once	TRBJ2-3	TGTGCCAGCAGCCGATTCGATGAAGGGATAGATACGCAGTATTTT	CASSRFDEGIDTQYF
.	TRBV5-6	.	TRBJ2-1	TGTGCCAGCAGCTTGTCACCGAGTGGGGAGCAGTTCTTC	CASSLSPSGEQFF
.	TRBV5-1	.	TRBJ2-4	TGCGCCAGCAGCTTGGTTGGGACAATAGCCAAAAACATTCAGTACTTC	CASSLVGTIAKNIQYF
TRBD1	TRBV5-1	.	TRBJ2-2	TGCGCCAGCAGCCAACTAACAGGGGAAGGGACCGGGGAGCTGTTTTTT	CASSQLTGEGTGELFF
.	TRBV11-2	.	TRBJ2-3	TGTGCCAGCAGCTTAGCGGAGGGGGGAGATACGCAGTATTTT	CASSLAEGGDTQYF
.	TRBV5-5	.	TRBJ1-6	TGTGCCAGCAGCTCTTGGACGGGCTCACCCCTCCACTTT	CASSSWTGSPLHF
.	TRBV15	once	TRBJ2-6	TGTGCCACCAGCCGAGACTCGGGATCGGGGGCCAACGTCCTGACTTTC	CATSRDSGSGANVLTF
TRBD2	TRBV3-1	.	TRBJ2-5	TGTGCCAGCAGCCAGCAATCTCCGGGACTAGCGGGGGGTCACCAAGAGACCCAGTACTTC	CASSQQSPGLAGGHQETQYF
.	TRBV9	.	TRBJ2-3	TGTGCCAGCAGCGCTTACACAGATACGCAGTATTTT	CASSAYTDTQYF
.	TRBV4-1	.	TRBJ2-5	TGCGCCAGCAGCCAAGTATCTGGGCAAGAGACCCAGTACTTC	CASSQVSGQETQYF
TRBD1	TRBV9	.	TRBJ1-2	TGTGCCAGCAGCACCCAAACAGGGGGCAATGGCTACACCTTC	CASSTQTGGNGYTF
.	TRBV15	.	TRBJ2-7	TGTGCCACCAGCAAACTGGGACAATACTCCTACGAGCAGTACTTC	CATSKLGQYSYEQYF
.	TRBV5-1	.	TRBJ1-1	TGCGCCAGCAGCTTAAACGGGGTTAACACTGAAGCTTTCTTT	CASSLNGVNTEAFF
.	TRBV7-9	.	TRBJ2-3	TGTGCCAGCAGTCCTCCCACAGGGTTGGGGACAGATACGCAGTATTTT	CASSPPTGLGTDTQYF
TRBD1	TRBV29-1	.	TRBJ1-2	TGCAGCGTTGTGGCAGGGGGCGATGGCTACACCTTC	CSVVAGGDGYTF
.	TRBV4-3	.	TRBJ1-4	TGCGCCAGCAGCCAAGGAAGGGGGACTGGTGAAAAACTGTTTTTT	CASSQGRGTGEKLFF
TRBD1	TRBV5-6	.	TRBJ2-3	TGTGCCAGCAGCTTAGTCCCGGGACAGGGACTAACAGATACGCAGTATTTT	CASSLVPGQGLTDTQYF
TRBD1	TRBV7-9	.	TRBJ2-7	TGTGCCAGCAGCCCCCCCTCGGGACAGGGAGCCTACGAGCAGTACTTC	CASSPPSGQGAYEQYF
.	TRBV4-1	.	TRBJ2-7	TGCGCCAGCAGCCCCCGGGTCCTGGGGGCCTACGAGCAGTACTTC	CASSPRVLGAYEQYF
.	TRBV6-9	.	TRBJ1-2	TGTGCCAGCAGTGACCGAGGACCTGGCTACACCTTC	CASSDRGPGYTF
.	TRBV29-1	.	TRBJ2-5	TGCAGCGTTGAACCTCAAGGGGAAGAGACCCAGTACTTC	CSVEPQGEETQYF
.	TRBV7-2	once	TRBJ2-7	TGTGCCAGCAGCCTGGACAAGAGGAAAGAGCAGTACTTC	CASSLDKRKEQYF
TRBD1	TRBV2	.	TRBJ1-2	TGTGCCAGCAGTAATGACAGGGGGCTAGGCTATGGCTACACCTTC	CASSNDRGLGYGYTF
.	TRBV12-3/TRBV12-4	.	TRBJ2-1	TGTGCCAGCAGTTTGGCGTCCTCCTCCTACAATGAGCAGTTCTTC	CASSLASSSYNEQFF
TRBD2	TRBV9	.	TRBJ2-3	TGTGCCAGCAGCGCCCACAGGACTAGCGGCACAGATACGCAGTATTTT	CASSAHRTSGTDTQYF
.	TRBV7-9	.	TRBJ2-5	TGTGCCAGCAGCTCCACGATGACCCCAGAGACCCAGTACTTC	CASSSTMTPETQYF
TRBD1	TRBV20-1	once	TRBJ2-1	TGCAGTGCTAGGAATTGGACAGGGCCTAACAATGAGCAGTTCTTC	CSARNWTGPNNEQFF
TRBD1	TRBV6-2/TRBV6-3	.	TRBJ1-1	TGTGCCAGCAGTTACAGACAGGGGATCATGAACACTGAAGCTTTCTTT	CASSYRQGIMNTEAFF
TRBD1	TRBV29-1	.	TRBJ2-7	TGCAGCGGCCAGGGGGCGGGATATGCCGAGCAGTACTTC	CSGQGAGYAEQYF
.	TRBV20-1	.	TRBJ2-7	TGCAGTGCTAGCCCCACCCCGGCCGCCGAGCAGTACTTC	CSASPTPAAEQYF
TRBD1	TRBV4-3	.	TRBJ1-6	TGCGCCAGCAGCCAAGATACAGGGGGAAGTAATTCACCCCTCCACTTT	CASSQDTGGSNSPLHF
.	TRBV4-1	.	TRBJ2-5	TGCGCCAGCAGCGTTAGAGGGGAGACCCAGTACTTC	CASSVRGETQYF
.	TRBV20-1	.	TRBJ2-5	TGCAGTGCTAGAGATCGTGACACGGACCAAGAGACCCAGTACTTC	CSARDRDTDQETQYF
TRBD2	TRBV9	.	TRBJ2-5	TGTGCCAGCAGCGTAGTTGGGACTACCCAAGAGACCCAGTACTTC	CASSVVGTTQETQYF